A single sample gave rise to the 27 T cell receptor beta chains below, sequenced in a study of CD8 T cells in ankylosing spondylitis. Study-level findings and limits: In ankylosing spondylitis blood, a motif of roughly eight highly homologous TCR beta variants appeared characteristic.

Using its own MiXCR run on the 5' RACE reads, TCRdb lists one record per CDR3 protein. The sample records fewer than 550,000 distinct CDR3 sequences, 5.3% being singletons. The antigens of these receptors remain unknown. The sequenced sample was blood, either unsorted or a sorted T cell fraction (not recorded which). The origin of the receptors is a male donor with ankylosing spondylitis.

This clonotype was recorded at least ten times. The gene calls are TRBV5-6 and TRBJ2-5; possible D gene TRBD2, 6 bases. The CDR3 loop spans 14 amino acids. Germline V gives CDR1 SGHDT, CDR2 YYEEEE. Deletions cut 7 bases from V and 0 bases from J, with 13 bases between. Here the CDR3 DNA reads TGTGCCAGCTTGGATGGCGGGGACCAAGAGACCCAGTACTTC. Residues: CASLDGGDQETQYF.

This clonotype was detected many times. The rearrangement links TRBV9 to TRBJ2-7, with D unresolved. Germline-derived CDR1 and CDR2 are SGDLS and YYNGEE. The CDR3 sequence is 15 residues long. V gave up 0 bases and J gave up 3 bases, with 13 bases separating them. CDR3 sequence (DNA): TGTGCCAGCAGCGTAGATGAACGCCAACGCTACGAGCAGTACTTC. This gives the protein CASSVDERQRYEQYF.

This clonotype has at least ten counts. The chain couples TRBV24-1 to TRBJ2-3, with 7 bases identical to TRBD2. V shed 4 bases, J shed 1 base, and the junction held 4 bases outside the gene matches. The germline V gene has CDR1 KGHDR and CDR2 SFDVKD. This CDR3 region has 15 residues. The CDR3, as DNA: TGTGCCACCAGTGACGGAAGCGGGGGCACAGATACGCAGTATTTT. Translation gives CATSDGSGGTDTQYF.

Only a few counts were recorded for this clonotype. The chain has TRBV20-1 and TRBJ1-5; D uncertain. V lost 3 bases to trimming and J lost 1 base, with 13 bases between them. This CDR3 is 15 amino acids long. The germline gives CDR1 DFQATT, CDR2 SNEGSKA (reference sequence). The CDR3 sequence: CSARIGSRSNQPQHF. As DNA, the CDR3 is TGCAGTGCTAGGATCGGTTCTCGGAGCAATCAGCCCCAGCATTTT.

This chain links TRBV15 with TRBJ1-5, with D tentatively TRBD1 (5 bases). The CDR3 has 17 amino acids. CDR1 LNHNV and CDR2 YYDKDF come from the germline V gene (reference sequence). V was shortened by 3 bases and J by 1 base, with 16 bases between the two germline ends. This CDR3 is CATSRDTDDKSNQPQHF. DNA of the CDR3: TGTGCCACCAGCAGGGACACCGATGATAAAAGCAATCAGCCCCAGCATTTT.

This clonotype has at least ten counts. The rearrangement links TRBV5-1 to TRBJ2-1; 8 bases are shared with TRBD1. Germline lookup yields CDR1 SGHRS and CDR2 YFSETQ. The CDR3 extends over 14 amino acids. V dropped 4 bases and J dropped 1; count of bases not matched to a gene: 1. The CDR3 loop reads CASSDRGSYNEQFF. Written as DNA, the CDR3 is TGCGCCAGCAGCGACAGGGGTTCCTACAATGAGCAGTTCTTC.

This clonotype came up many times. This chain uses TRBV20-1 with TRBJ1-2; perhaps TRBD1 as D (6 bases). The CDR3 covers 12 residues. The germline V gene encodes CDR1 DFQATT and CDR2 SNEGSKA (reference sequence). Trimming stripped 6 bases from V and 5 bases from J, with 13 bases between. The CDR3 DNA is TGCAGTGCCTCAGGGGCGACTTATGGCTACACCTTC. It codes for CSASGATYGYTF.

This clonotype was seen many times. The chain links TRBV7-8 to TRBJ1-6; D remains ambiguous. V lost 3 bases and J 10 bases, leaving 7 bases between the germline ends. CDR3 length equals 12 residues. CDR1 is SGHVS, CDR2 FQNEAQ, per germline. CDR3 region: CASSFPHSPLHF. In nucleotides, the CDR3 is TGTGCCAGCAGCTTCCCCCACTCACCCCTCCACTTT.

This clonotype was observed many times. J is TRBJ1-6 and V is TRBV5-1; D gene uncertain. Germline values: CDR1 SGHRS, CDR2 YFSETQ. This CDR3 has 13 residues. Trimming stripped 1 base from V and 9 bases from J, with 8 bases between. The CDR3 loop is CASSLSPFSPLHF. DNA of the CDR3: TGCGCCAGCAGCTTGTCTCCATTTTCACCCCTCCACTTT. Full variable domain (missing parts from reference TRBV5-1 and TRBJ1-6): KAGVTQTPRYLIKTRGQQVTLSCSPISGHRSVSWYQQTPGQGLQFLFEYFSETQRNKGNFPGRFSGRQFSNSRSEMNVSTLELGDSALYLCASSLSPFSPLHFGNGTRLTVT.

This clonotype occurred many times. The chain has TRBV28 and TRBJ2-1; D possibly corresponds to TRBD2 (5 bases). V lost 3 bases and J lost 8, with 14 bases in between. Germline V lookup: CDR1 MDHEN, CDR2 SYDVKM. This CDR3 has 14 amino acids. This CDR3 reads CASSLVGEGYEQFF. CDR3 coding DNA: TGTGCCAGCAGTTTGGTGGGAGAGGGTTATGAGCAGTTCTTC.

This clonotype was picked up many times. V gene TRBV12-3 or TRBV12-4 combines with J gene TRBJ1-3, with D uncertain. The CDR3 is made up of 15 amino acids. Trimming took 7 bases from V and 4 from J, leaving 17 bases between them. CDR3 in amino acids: CASNLGGTVGNTIYF. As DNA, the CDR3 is TGTGCCAGCAACTTAGGTGGAACGGTGGGAAACACCATATATTTT.

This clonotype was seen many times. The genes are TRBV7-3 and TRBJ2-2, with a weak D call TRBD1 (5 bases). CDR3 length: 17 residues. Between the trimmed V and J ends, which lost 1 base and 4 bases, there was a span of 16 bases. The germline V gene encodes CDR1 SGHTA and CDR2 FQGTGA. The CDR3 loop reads CASSLNSWQGRTGELFF. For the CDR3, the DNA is TGTGCCAGCAGCTTAAACTCATGGCAGGGTCGCACCGGGGAGCTGTTTTTT. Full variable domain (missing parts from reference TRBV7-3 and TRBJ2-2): GAGVSQTPSNKVTEKGKYVELRCDPISGHTALYWYRQSLGQGPEFLIYFQGTGAADDSGLPNDRFFAVRPEGSVSTLKIQRTERGDSAVYLCASSLNSWQGRTGELFFGEGSRLTVL.

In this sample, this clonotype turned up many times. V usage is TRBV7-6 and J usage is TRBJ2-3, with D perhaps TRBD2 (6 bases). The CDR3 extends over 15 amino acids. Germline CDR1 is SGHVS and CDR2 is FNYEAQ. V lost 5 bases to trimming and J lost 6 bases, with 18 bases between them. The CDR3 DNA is TGTGCCAGCAGCCACATCTTCTCAGGAGGGGATACGCAGTATTTT. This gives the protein CASSHIFSGGDTQYF.

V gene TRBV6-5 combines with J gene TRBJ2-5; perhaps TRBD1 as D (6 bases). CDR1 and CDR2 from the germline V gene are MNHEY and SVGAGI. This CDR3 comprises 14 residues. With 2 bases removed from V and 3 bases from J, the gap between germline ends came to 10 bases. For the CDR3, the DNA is TGTGCCAGCAGTTACCGGGACAATAAAGAGACCCAGTACTTC. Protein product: CASSYRDNKETQYF.

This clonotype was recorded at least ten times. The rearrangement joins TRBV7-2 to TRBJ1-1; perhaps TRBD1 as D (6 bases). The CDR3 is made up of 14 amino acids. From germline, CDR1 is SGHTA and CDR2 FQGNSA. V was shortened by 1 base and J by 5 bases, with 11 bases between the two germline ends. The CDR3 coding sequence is TGTGCCAGCAGCTTAGAGGGGGTGGTGACTGAAGCTTTCTTT. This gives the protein CASSLEGVVTEAFF.

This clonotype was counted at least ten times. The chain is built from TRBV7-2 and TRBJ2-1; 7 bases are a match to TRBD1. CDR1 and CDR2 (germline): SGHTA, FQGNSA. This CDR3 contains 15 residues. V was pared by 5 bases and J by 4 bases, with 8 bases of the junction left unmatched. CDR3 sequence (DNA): TGTGCCAGCAGCCCTGTCGGCAGGGGGTACAATGAGCAGTTCTTC. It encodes CASSPVGRGYNEQFF. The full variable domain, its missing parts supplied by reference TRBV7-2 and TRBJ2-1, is GAGVSQSPSNKVTEKGKDVELRCDPISGHTALYWYRQSLGQGLEFLIYFQGNSAPDKSGLPSDRFSAERTGGSVSTLTIQRTQQEDSAVYLCASSPVGRGYNEQFFGPGTRLTVL.

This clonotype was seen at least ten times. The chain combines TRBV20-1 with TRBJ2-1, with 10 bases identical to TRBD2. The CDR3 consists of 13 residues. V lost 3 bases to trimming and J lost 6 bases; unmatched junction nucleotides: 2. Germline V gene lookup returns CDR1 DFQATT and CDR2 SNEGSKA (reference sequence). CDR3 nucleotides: TGCAGTGCTAGTTTAGCGGGAGGCAATGAGCAGTTCTTC. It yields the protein CSASLAGGNEQFF.

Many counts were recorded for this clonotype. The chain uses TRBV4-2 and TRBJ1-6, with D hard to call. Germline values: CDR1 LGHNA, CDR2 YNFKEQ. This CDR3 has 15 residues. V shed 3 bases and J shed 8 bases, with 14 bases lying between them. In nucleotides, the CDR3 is TGTGCCAGCAGCCATTCGTGGAAAAGCTATTCACCCCTCCACTTT. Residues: CASSHSWKSYSPLHF.

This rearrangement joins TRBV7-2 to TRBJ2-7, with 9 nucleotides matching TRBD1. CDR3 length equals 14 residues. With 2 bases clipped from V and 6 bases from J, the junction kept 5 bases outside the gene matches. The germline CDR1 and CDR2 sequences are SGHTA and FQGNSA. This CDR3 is CASSLTPGQGEQYF. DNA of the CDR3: TGTGCCAGCAGCTTAACGCCGGGACAGGGCGAGCAGTACTTC.

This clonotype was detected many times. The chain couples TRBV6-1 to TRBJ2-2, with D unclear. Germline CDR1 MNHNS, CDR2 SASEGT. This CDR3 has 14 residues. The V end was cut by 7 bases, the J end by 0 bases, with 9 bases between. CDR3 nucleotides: TGTGCCAGCATGCGGTCGACGAACACCGGGGAGCTGTTTTTT. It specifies CASMRSTNTGELFF.

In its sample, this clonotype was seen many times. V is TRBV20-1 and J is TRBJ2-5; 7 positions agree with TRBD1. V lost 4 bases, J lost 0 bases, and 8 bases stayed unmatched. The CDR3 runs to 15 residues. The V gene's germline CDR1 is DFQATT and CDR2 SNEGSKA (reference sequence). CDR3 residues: CSAIPGGSYQETQYF. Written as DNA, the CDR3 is TGCAGTGCTATCCCAGGGGGTTCTTACCAAGAGACCCAGTACTTC.

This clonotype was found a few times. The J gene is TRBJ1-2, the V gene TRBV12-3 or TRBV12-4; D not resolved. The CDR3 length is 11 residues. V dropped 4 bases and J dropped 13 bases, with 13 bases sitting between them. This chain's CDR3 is CASSSTSEGTF. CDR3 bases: TGTGCCAGCAGTTCCACCTCCGAGGGCACCTTC.

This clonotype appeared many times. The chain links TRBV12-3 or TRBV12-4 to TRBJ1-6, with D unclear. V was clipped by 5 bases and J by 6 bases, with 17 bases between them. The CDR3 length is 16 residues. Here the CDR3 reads CASSPNRGRINSPLHF. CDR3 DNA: TGTGCCAGCAGTCCCAACCGAGGGCGGATTAATTCACCCCTCCACTTT.

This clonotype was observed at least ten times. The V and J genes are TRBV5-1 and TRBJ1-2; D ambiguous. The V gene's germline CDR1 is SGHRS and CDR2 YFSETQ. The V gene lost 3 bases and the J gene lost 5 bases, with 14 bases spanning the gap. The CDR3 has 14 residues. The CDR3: CASSSQDRAYGYTF. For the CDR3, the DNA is TGCGCCAGCAGCTCGCAGGACCGGGCTTATGGCTACACCTTC.

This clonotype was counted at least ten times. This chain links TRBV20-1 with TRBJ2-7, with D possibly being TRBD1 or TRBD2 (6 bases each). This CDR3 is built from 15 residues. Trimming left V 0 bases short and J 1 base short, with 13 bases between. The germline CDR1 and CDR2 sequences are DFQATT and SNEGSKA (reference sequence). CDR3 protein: CSARDHGGPSYEQYF. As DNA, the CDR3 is TGCAGTGCTAGAGATCACGGGGGCCCTTCCTACGAGCAGTACTTC.

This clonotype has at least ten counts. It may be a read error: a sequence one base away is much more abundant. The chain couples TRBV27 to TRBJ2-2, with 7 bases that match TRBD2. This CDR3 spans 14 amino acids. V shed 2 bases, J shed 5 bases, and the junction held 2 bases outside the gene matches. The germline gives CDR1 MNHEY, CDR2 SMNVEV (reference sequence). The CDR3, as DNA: TGTGCCAGCAGTTTACTAGCGGTTACCGGGGAGCTGTTTTTT. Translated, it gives CASSLLAVTGELFF.

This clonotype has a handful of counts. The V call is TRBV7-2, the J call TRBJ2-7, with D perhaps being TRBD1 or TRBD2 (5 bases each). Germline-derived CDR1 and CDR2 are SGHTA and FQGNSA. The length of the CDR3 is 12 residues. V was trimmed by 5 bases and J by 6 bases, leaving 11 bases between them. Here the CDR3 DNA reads TGTGCCAGCAGCAAAGCTGGGGGCGAGCAGTACTTC. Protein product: CASSKAGGEQYF.